What follows are 21 T cell receptor beta chains derived from one specimen sequenced in a study of cytomegalovirus exposure and HLA in healthy donors. The PCR contained 60 Vbeta and 13 Jbeta primers. TCRdb keeps only in-frame clones here, not all; method: immunoSEQ multiplex PCR. The sample holds just over 95,000 clones, approximately 81% seen once. The sequencing sample was made of PBMCs. The source is a woman aged 40 to 50 in good health and CMV-seropositive.

The V gene is TRBV5-8, the J gene TRBJ2-5, with D possibly matching TRBD1 (5 bases). The CDR3 covers 12 residues. The V end lost 7 bases, the J end lost 5 bases, and 12 bases lay between the germline ends. CDR1 is SGHTS and CDR2 is YDEGEE in the germline V gene. CDR3 DNA: TGTGCCAGCCTCGTGGGGCATGAGACCCAGTACTTC. It codes for CASLVGHETQYF.

This clone was observed a single time. The chain combines TRBV7-6 with TRBJ2-6; 8 bases align to TRBD1. V was pared by 5 bases and J by 2 bases, with 2 bases of the junction left unmatched. This CDR3 has 15 amino acids. Germline assignment: CDR1 SGHVS and CDR2 FNYEAQ. CDR3 coding DNA: TGTGCCAGCAGCCTGGGACAGGCTGGGGCCAACGTCCTGACTTTC. Residues: CASSLGQAGANVLTF.

This clone was counted a single time. The CDR3 region has the DNA TGCGCCAGCAGCTTGGGGACAGGGGGGAACGAGCAGTACTTC. Encoded protein: CASSLGTGGNEQYF. The genes are TRBV5-1 and TRBJ2-7, with 10 positions matching TRBD1. The V and J ends lost 0 bases and 5 bases, in that order; junction bases with no gene match: 2. The CDR3 is 14 residues long. Germline CDR1 reads SGHRS; CDR2 reads YFSETQ. Based on the CDR3 plus reference TRBV5-1 and TRBJ2-7, the full variable domain is KAGVTQTPRYLIKTRGQQVTLSCSPISGHRSVSWYQQTPGQGLQFLFEYFSETQRNKGNFPGRFSGRQFSNSRSEMNVSTLELGDSALYLCASSLGTGGNEQYFGPGTRLTVT.

This chain uses TRBV5-1 with TRBJ2-7; D might be TRBD1 (6 bases). CDR3 length equals 15 residues. Germline V gives CDR1 SGHRS, CDR2 YFSETQ. V lost 7 bases, J lost 1 base, and 18 bases lay in between. The CDR3 bases are TGCGCCAGCTCTCTCAATCCGGGACATTCCTACGAGCAGTACTTC. Translated: CASSLNPGHSYEQYF.

The rearrangement uses TRBV5-1 and TRBJ1-2; 9 bases are shared with TRBD1. CDR3 size: 15 residues. Germline V gene sequence: CDR1 SGHRS, CDR2 YFSETQ. With V trimmed by 4 bases and J by 3 bases, 7 bases remained unmatched. This chain's CDR3 is CASSANRGQDYGYTF. The DNA of the CDR3 is TGCGCCAGCAGCGCGAACAGGGGGCAAGACTATGGCTACACCTTC.

This clone was picked up a small number of times. The DNA of the CDR3 is TGTGCCAGTAGTACCCTCTCAGGGAACACTGAAGCTTTCTTT. Protein product: CASSTLSGNTEAFF. The chain combines TRBV19 with TRBJ1-1; D is unclear. The CDR3 sequence is 14 residues long. V was shortened by 4 bases and J by 1 base, with 10 bases between the two germline ends. CDR1 and CDR2 from the germline V gene are LNHDA and SQIVND (reference sequence).

The J gene is TRBJ2-3, the V gene TRBV14; TRBD1 agrees at 9 bases. CDR1 and CDR2 (germline): SGHDN, FVKESK. The CDR3 covers 15 residues. Losses at the gene ends were 3 bases for V and 6 bases for J; bases not matched to a gene: 7. In DNA form, the CDR3 reads TGTGCCAGCAGCCACCCAGGACAGGGGTTGGATACGCAGTATTTT. Protein sequence: CASSHPGQGLDTQYF. Full variable domain (remainder filled in from reference TRBV14 and TRBJ2-3): EAGVTQFPSHSVIEKGQTVTLRCDPISGHDNLYWYRRVMGKEIKFLLHFVKESKQDESGMPNNRFLAERTGGTYSTLKVQPAELEDSGVYFCASSHPGQGLDTQYFGPGTRLTVL.

This clone was observed a handful of times. The chain joins TRBV6-6 to TRBJ2-3; 9 positions match TRBD2. V lost 0 bases, J lost 6 bases, and 7 bases stayed unmatched. In germline, CDR1 is MNHNY, CDR2 SVGAGI (reference sequence). The CDR3 runs to 16 residues. The CDR3 spells CASSYSGSGSPDTQYF. As DNA, the CDR3 is TGTGCCAGCAGTTACTCGGGTAGCGGGAGTCCGGATACGCAGTATTTT.

The gene calls are TRBV7-8 and TRBJ1-5; no reliable D call. V was shortened by 3 bases and J by 8 bases, with 11 bases between the two germline ends. The CDR3 covers 13 residues. The germline V gene encodes CDR1 SGHVS and CDR2 FQNEAQ. The chain's CDR3 is CASSFTRKEPQHF. CDR3 bases: TGTGCCAGCAGCTTCACGAGGAAAGAGCCCCAGCATTTT. The entire variable domain, with the rest obtained from reference TRBV7-8 and TRBJ1-5, is as follows: GAGVSQSPRYKVAKRGQDVALRCDPISGHVSLFWYQQALGQGPEFLTYFQNEAQLDKSGLPSDRFFAERPEGSVSTLKIQRTQQEDSAVYLCASSFTRKEPQHFGDGTRLSIL.

CDR3 protein: CASIDRDRAPDTQYF. In DNA, the CDR3 is TGTGCCAGCATCGACCGGGACAGGGCCCCAGATACGCAGTATTTT. The chain carries TRBV6-6 and TRBJ2-3, with TRBD1 identical over 9 bases. This CDR3 is 15 amino acids long. V lost 7 bases, J lost 4 bases, and 9 bases stayed unmatched. The germline CDR1 and CDR2 sequences are MNHNY and SVGAGI (reference sequence).

The V call is TRBV5-1, the J call TRBJ2-2, with 12 positions matching TRBD2. CDR1 and CDR2 (germline): SGHRS, YFSETQ. This CDR3 is built from 16 residues. J was trimmed by 4 bases and V by 4 bases; bases with no gene match: 5. The CDR3 DNA sequence: TGCGCCAGCAGCCTCCTAGCGGGAGGGGCCACCGGGGAGCTGTTTTTT. Amino acid sequence: CASSLLAGGATGELFF.

The V call is TRBV29-1, the J call TRBJ2-3; 10 bases match TRBD2. This CDR3 spans 13 amino acids. Germline V gene data show CDR1 as SQVTM and CDR2 as ANQGSEA. The V gene end was trimmed by 7 bases and the J gene end by 4 bases; junction bases not matched to a gene: 5. The CDR3, as DNA: TGCAGCGGAGGACTAGCGGTGCCAGATACGCAGTATTTT. It translates to CSGGLAVPDTQYF.

This clone was seen a single time. The chain links TRBV18 to TRBJ1-1, with D uncertain. The V gene's germline CDR1 is KGHSH and CDR2 LQKENI. V was shortened by 2 bases and J by 1 base, with 11 bases between the two germline ends. The CDR3 covers 15 residues. The CDR3 loop is CASSPMGQSNTEAFF. The CDR3 nucleotides read TGTGCCAGCTCACCAATGGGCCAGTCGAACACTGAAGCTTTCTTT.

Only one count was recorded for this clone. The chain links TRBV2 to TRBJ2-1; TRBD2 agrees at 10 bases. With 8 bases clipped from V and 2 bases from J, the junction kept 3 bases outside the gene matches. This CDR3 contains 14 residues. Germline CDR1 SNHLY, CDR2 FYNNEI. In DNA form, the CDR3 reads TGTGCCAGCTACGGACTAGCGGCCTACAATGAGCAGTTCTTC. Translating gives CASYGLAAYNEQFF.

This clone was seen a handful of times. The gene calls are TRBV5-1 and TRBJ1-2, with TRBD1 matching over 8 bases. Germline CDR1 SGHRS, CDR2 YFSETQ. V shed 5 bases and J 4 bases; nucleotides not matched to a gene: 4. The length of the CDR3 is 13 residues. The CDR3 spells CASRTTGAYGYTF. The CDR3 nucleotides are TGCGCCAGCAGAACGACAGGGGCCTATGGCTACACCTTC. Supplemented by reference TRBV5-1 and TRBJ1-2, the full variable domain reads KAGVTQTPRYLIKTRGQQVTLSCSPISGHRSVSWYQQTPGQGLQFLFEYFSETQRNKGNFPGRFSGRQFSNSRSEMNVSTLELGDSALYLCASRTTGAYGYTFGSGTRLTVV.

This chain links TRBV21-1 with TRBJ2-3; TRBD1, the table's D call, lacks a check against the DNA. TRBV21-1 constitutes a pseudogene. This CDR3 region has 13 residues. The CDR3 nucleotides are TGTGCCAGCAGCAAACAGGGGGCAGATACGCAGTATTTT. Protein sequence: CASSKQGADTQYF.

The rearrangement joins TRBV15 to TRBJ2-7; a weak D match, TRBD1 (5 bases). CDR1 and CDR2 from the germline V gene are LNHNV and YYDKDF (reference sequence). Trimming took 3 bases from V and 6 from J, leaving 12 bases between them. The CDR3 consists of 13 residues. In nucleotides, the CDR3 is TGTGCCACCAGCAGGGAAGGGGAATTCGAGCAGTACTTC. Translated, it gives CATSREGEFEQYF.

This rearrangement joins TRBV30 to TRBJ1-1; the D gene is possibly TRBD1 (5 bases). The CDR3 consists of 19 residues. Germline V lookup: CDR1 GTSNPN, CDR2 SVGIG (reference sequence). V was cut by 0 bases and J by 0 bases, with 23 bases left in between. The CDR3 DNA sequence: TGTGCCTGGAGTGTGGACCTCTTCCGGGGGTCCCTGATGAACACTGAAGCTTTCTTT. Protein: CAWSVDLFRGSLMNTEAFF.

This clone was detected once. The genes are TRBV5-1 and TRBJ1-2; 12 nucleotides line up with TRBD1. The CDR3 is made up of 14 amino acids. From germline, CDR1 is SGHRS and CDR2 YFSETQ. V lost 4 bases and J lost 6; bases outside the gene matches: 4. The CDR3 DNA reads TGCGCCAGCAGCACGGGACAGGGGGCGAATGGCTACACCTTC. It yields the protein CASSTGQGANGYTF.

The J gene is TRBJ2-2, the V gene TRBV7-3; TRBD2 matches at 8 bases. Germline-derived CDR1 and CDR2 are SGHTA and FQGTGA. This CDR3 region has 13 residues. The junction had 4 bases not matched to a gene; V was cut back by 8 bases and J by 5 bases. The CDR3 DNA is TGTGCCAGCCGAAGCGGGAGTACCGGGGAGCTGTTTTTT. It yields the protein CASRSGSTGELFF.

V gene TRBV18 combines with J gene TRBJ2-2; a possible D gene is TRBD1 (6 bases). Germline values: CDR1 KGHSH, CDR2 LQKENI. CDR3 size: 16 residues. Trimming took off 6 bases at V and 4 bases at J, with 18 bases between the two ends. The CDR3 bases are TGTGCCAGCTCGACGACCGGGACACCTTTCACCGGGGAGCTGTTTTTT. The encoded protein is CASSTTGTPFTGELFF.